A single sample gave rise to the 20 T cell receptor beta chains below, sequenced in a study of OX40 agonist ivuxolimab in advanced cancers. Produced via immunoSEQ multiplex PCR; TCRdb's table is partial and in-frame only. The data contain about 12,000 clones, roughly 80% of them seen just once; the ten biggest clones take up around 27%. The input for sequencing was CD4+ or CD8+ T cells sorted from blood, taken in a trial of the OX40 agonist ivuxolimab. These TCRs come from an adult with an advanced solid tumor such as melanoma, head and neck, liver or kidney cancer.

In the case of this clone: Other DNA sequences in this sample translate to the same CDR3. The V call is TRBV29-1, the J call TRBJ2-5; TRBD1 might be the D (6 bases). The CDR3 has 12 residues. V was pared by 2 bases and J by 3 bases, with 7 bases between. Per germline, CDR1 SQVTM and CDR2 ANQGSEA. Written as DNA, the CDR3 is TGCAGCGTTGAATCAGGGGAAGAGACCCAGTACTTC. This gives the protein CSVESGEETQYF.

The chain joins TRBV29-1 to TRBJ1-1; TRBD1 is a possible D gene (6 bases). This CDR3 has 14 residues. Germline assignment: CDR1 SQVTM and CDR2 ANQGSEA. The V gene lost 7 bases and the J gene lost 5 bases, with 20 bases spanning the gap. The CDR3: CSGRQVFPLTEAFF. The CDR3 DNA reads TGCAGCGGTAGACAGGTCTTTCCCTTAACTGAAGCTTTCTTT.

In DNA, the CDR3 is TGTGCCAGCAGCGCCGGGACGGCAAATTCACCCCTCCACTTT. It is translated as CASSAGTANSPLHF. The chain combines TRBV5-8 with TRBJ1-6; maybe TRBD1 (5 bases). This CDR3 has 14 residues. The germline V gene encodes CDR1 SGHTS and CDR2 YDEGEE. V shed 4 bases and J shed 7 bases, with 12 bases lying between them. The full variable domain, completed using reference TRBV5-8 and TRBJ1-6, is EAGVTQSPTHLIKTRGQQATLRCSPISGHTSVYWYQQALGLGLQFLLWYDEGEERNRGNFPPRFSGRQFPNYSSELNVNALELEDSALYLCASSAGTANSPLHFGNGTRLTVT.

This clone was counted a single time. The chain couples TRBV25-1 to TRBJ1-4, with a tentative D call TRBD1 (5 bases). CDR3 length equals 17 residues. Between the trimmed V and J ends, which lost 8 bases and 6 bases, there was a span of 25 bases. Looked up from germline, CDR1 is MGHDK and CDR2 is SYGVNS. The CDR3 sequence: CASPPLRPGRWYEKLFF. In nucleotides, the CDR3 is TGTGCCAGCCCGCCGCTCCGTCCGGGGCGGTGGTATGAAAAACTGTTTTTT.

For the CDR3, the DNA is TGTGCCAGCAGTTACTCGGGCAGGCTCTACGAGCAGTACTTC. Translating gives CASSYSGRLYEQYF. The chain couples TRBV6-5 to TRBJ2-7; D remains unclear. This CDR3 region has 14 residues. Germline-derived CDR1 and CDR2 are MNHEY and SVGAGI. V lost 0 bases and J lost 3, with 9 bases in between.

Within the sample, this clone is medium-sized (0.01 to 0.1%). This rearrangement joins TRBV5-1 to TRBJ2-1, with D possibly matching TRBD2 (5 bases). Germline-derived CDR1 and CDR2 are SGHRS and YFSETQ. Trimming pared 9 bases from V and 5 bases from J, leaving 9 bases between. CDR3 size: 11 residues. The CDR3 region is CAITRDNEQFF. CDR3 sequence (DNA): TGCGCCATCACGAGGGACAATGAGCAGTTCTTC.

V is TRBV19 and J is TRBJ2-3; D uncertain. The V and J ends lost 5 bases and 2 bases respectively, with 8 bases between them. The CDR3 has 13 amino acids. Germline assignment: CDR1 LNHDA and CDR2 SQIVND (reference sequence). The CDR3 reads CASSPRVTDTQYF. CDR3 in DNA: TGTGCCAGTAGTCCTCGGGTCACAGATACGCAGTATTTT.

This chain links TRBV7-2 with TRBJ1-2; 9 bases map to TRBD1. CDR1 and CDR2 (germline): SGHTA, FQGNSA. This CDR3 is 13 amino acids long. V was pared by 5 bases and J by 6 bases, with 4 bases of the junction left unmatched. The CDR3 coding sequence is TGTGCCAGCAGCACTACAGGGGGCAATGGCTACACCTTC. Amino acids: CASSTTGGNGYTF.

The CDR3 region has the DNA TGCGCCAGCAGCCGCTTGACAGGAGGCTCCTACAATGAGCAGTTCTTC. It codes for CASSRLTGGSYNEQFF. V usage is TRBV4-1 and J usage is TRBJ2-1; D is perhaps TRBD1 (6 bases). V lost 4 bases to trimming and J lost 0 bases, with 13 bases between them. The V gene's germline CDR1 is MGHRA and CDR2 YSYEKL. The CDR3 contains 16 residues.

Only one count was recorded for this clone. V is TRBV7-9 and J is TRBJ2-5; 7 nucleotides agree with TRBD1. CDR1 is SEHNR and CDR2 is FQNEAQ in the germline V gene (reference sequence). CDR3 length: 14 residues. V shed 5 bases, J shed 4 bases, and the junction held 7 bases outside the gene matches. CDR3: CASSRDSLRETQYF. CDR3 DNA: TGTGCCAGCAGCCGGGACAGTTTGCGAGAGACCCAGTACTTC. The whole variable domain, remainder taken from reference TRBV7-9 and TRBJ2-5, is DTGVSQNPRHKITKRGQNVTFRCDPISEHNRLYWYRQTLGQGPEFLTYFQNEAQLEKSRLLSDRFSAERPKGSFSTLEIQRTEQGDSAMYLCASSRDSLRETQYFGPGTRLLVL.

The CDR3 DNA reads as TGTGCCAGCATTCATACGGGACAGTCTAACTATGGCTACACCTTC. Its protein product is CASIHTGQSNYGYTF. This chain links TRBV6-5 with TRBJ1-2; 7 nucleotides match TRBD1. This CDR3 has 15 residues. V lost 7 bases and J lost 0; bases outside the gene matches: 8. CDR1 is MNHEY and CDR2 is SVGAGI in the germline V gene.

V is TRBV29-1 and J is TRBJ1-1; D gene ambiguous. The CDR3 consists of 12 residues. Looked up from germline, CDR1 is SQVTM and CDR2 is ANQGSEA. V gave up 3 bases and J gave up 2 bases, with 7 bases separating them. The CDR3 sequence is CSVDGPNTEAFF. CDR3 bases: TGCAGCGTTGACGGGCCTAACACTGAAGCTTTCTTT.

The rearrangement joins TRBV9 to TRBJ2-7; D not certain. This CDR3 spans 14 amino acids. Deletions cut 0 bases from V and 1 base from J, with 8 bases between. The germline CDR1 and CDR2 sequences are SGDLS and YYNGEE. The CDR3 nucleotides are TGTGCCAGCAGCGTAGAAGGCGGATCCTACGAGCAGTACTTC. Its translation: CASSVEGGSYEQYF.

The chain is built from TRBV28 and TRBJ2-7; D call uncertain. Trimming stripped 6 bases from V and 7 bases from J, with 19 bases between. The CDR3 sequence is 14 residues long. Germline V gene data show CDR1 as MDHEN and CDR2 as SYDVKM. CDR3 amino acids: CASSLMPTGREQYF. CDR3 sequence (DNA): TGTGCCAGCAGCCTGATGCCGACCGGGCGGGAGCAGTACTTC.

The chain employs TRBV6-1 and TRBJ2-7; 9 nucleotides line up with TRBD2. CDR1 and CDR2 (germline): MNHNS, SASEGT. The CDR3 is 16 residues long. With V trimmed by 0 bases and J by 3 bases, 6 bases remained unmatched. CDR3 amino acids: CASSEAFAGGGYEQYF. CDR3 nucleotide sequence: TGTGCCAGCAGTGAAGCGTTCGCGGGGGGGGGCTACGAGCAGTACTTC.

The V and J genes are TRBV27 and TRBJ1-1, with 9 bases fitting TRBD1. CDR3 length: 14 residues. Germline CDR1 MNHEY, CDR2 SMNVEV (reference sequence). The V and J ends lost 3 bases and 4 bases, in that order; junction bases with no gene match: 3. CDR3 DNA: TGTGCCAGCAGTTTCGTGACAGGGGGCACTGAAGCTTTCTTT. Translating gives CASSFVTGGTEAFF.

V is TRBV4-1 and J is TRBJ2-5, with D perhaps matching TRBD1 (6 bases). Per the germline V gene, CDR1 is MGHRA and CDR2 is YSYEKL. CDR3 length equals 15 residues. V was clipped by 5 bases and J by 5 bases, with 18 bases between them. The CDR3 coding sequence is TGCGCCAGCAGCAACAAACTCACAGGGTTGGAGACCCAGTACTTC. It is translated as CASSNKLTGLETQYF.

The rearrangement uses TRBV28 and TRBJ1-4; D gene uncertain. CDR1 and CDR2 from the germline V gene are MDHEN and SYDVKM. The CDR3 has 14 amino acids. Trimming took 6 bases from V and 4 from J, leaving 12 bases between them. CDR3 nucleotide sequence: TGTGCCAGCAGGACCCCCACCATTAATGAAAAACTGTTTTTT. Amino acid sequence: CASRTPTINEKLFF. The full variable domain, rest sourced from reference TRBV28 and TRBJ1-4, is DVKVTQSSRYLVKRTGEKVFLECVQDMDHENMFWYRQDPGLGLRLIYFSYDVKMKEKGDIPEGYSVSREKKERFSLILESASTNQTSMYLCASRTPTINEKLFFGSGTQLSVL.

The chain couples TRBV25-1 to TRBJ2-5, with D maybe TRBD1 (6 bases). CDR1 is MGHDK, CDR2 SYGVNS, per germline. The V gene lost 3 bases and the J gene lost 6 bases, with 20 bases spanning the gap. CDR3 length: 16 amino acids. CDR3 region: CASSDLSLGALQTQYF. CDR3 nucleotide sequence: TGTGCCAGCAGTGATCTCTCGTTGGGGGCGCTTCAGACCCAGTACTTC.

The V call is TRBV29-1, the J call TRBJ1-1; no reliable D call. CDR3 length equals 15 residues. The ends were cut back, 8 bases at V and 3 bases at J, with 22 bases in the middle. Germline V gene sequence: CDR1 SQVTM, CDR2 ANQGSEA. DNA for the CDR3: TGCAGCACTTCCCTCCTCGAGCCCTTTCACACTGAAGCTTTCTTT. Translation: CSTSLLEPFHTEAFF.